The source of this T cell receptor beta chain is a study of cytomegalovirus exposure and HLA in healthy donors. Study as a whole: A previous analysis identified about 110 million unique TCR beta sequences derived from around 180 million T cells.

Only one count was recorded for this clone. The target antigen is unknown. Broader study findings: Most subjects' HLA-A and HLA-B alleles were reportedly predicted from TCR beta sequences.

Unmatched junction bases numbered 6, after V lost 4 bases and J lost 2 bases. This CDR3 is 15 amino acids long. The V gene's germline CDR1 is SGDLS and CDR2 YYNGEE. The primer mix had 60 Vbeta and 13 Jbeta primers. Method: immunoSEQ multiplex PCR; TCRdb's copy keeps in-frame clones and lacks some. Here the sample spans 80,000 to 100,000 clones, around 80% being singletons. The TCR was taken from a man aged 35 to 55 in good health and CMV-seronegative. V and J are TRBV9 and TRBJ2-3; 8 nucleotides agree with TRBD2. Sequencing was performed on PBMCs. CDR3 DNA: TGTGCCAGCAGCCGAGCGGGGGCCTTCACAGATACGCAGTATTTT. Amino acids: CASSRAGAFTDTQYF.